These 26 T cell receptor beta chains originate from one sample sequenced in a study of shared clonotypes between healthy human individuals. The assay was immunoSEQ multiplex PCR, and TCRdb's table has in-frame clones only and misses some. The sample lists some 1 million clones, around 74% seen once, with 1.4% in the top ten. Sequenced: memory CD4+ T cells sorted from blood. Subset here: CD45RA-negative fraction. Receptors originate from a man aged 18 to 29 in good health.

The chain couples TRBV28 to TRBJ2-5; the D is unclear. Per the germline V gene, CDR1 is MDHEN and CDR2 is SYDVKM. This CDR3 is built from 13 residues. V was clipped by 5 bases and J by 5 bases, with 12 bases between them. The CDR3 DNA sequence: TGTGCCAGCAGTCCCCTTCGTGGGGAGACCCAGTACTTC. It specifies CASSPLRGETQYF.

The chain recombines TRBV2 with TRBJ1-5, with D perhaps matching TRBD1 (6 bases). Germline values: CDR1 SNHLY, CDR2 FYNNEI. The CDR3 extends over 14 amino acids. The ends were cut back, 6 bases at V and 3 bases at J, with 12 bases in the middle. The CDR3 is CASRDRFANQPQHF. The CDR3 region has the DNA TGTGCCAGCAGAGACAGGTTTGCCAATCAGCCCCAGCATTTT.

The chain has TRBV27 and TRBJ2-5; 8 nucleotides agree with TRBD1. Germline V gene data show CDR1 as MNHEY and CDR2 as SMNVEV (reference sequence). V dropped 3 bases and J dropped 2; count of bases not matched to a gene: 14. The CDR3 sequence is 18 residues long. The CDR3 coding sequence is TGTGCCAGCAGTTTTGGCCCCCGGGACAGGAGGGAACAAGAGACCCAGTACTTC. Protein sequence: CASSFGPRDRREQETQYF.

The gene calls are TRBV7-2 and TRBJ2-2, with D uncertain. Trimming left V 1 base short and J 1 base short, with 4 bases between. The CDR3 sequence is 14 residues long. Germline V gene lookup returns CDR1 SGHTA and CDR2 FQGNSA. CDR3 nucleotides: TGTGCCAGCAGCTTAGTTGTGAACACCGGGGAGCTGTTTTTT. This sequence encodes CASSLVVNTGELFF.

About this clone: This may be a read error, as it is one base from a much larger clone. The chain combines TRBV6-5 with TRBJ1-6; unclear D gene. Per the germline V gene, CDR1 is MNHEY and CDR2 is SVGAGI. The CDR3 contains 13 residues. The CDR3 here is CVSSSLEGSPLHF. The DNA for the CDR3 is TGTGTCAGCAGTTCCCTTGAGGGTTCACCCCTCCACTTT.

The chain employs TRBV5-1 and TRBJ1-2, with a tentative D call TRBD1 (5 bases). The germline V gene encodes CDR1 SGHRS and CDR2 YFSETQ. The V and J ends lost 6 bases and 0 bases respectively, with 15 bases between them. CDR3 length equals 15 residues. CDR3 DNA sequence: TGCGCCAGCACCCCGGGACCGAATCCTAACTATGGCTACACCTTC. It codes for CASTPGPNPNYGYTF.

CDR3 sequence reads: CASSASGGATDTQYF. The CDR3, as DNA: TGTGCCAGCAGTGCTAGCGGGGGGGCTACAGATACGCAGTATTTT. The gene calls are TRBV2 and TRBJ2-3, with 12 bases that match TRBD2. Trimming cost V 4 bases and J 3 bases; bases outside gene matches: 2. This CDR3 comprises 15 residues. Germline-derived CDR1 and CDR2 are SNHLY and FYNNEI.

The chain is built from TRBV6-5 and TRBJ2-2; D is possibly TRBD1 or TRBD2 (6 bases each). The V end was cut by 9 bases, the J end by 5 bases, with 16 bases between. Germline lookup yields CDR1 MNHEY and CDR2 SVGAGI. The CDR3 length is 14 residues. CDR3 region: CASRRPGATGELFF. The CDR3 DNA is TGTGCCAGTAGGAGGCCGGGGGCGACCGGGGAGCTGTTTTTT.

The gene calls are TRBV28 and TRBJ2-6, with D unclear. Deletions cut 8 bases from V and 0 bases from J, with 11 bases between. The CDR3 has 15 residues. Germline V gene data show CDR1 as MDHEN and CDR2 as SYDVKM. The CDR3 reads CASATSASGANVLTF. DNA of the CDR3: TGTGCCAGCGCCACTTCTGCCTCTGGGGCCAACGTCCTGACTTTC.

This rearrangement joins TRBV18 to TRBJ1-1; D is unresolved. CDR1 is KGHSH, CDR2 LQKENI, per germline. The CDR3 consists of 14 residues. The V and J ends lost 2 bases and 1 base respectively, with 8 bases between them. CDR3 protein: CASSPLAGNTEAFF. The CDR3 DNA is TGTGCCAGCTCACCATTAGCAGGGAACACTGAAGCTTTCTTT. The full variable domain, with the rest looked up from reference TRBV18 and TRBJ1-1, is NAGVMQNPRHLVRRRGQEARLRCSPMKGHSHVYWYRQLPEEGLKFMVYLQKENIIDESGMPKERFSAEFPKEGPSILRIQQVVRGDSAAYFCASSPLAGNTEAFFGQGTRLTVV.

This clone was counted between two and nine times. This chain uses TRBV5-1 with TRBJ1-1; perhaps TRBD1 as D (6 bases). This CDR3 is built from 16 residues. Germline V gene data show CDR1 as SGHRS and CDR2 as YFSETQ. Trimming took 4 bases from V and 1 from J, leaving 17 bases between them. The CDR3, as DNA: TGCGCCAGCAGCACCTTCTCAGGGGTTTCGAACACTGAAGCTTTCTTT. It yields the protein CASSTFSGVSNTEAFF.

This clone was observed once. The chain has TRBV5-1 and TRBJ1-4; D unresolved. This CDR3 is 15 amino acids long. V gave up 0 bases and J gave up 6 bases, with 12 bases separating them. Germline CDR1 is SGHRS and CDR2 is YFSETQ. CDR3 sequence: CASSLAAVGDEKLFF. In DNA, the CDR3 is TGCGCCAGCAGCTTGGCCGCTGTCGGCGATGAAAAACTGTTTTTT.

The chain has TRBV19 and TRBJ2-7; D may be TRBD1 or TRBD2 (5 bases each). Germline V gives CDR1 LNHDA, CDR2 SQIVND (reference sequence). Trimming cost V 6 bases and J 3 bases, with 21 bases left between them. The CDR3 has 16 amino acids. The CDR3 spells CASRTRDPLKGYEQYF. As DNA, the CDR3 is TGTGCCAGTAGGACCCGGGACCCCCTTAAGGGCTACGAGCAGTACTTC.

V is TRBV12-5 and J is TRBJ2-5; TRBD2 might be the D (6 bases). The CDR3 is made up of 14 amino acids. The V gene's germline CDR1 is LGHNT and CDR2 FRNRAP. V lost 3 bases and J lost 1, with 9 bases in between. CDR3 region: CASGLGGSQETQYF. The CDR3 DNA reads TGTGCTAGTGGTTTAGGAGGGTCCCAAGAGACCCAGTACTTC.

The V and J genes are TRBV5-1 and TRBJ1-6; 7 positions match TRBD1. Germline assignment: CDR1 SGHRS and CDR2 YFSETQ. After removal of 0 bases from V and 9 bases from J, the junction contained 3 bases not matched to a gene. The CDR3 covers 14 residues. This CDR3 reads CASSLEGARSPLHF. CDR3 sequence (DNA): TGCGCCAGCAGCTTGGAGGGGGCCCGTTCACCCCTCCACTTT.

CDR3 residues: CASSFIGSGSTDTQYF. In DNA, the CDR3 is TGCGCCAGCAGCTTTATCGGGTCAGGAAGCACAGATACGCAGTATTTT. V and J are TRBV5-1 and TRBJ2-3; no definite D call. Trimming took off 2 bases at V and 0 bases at J, with 13 bases between the two ends. The CDR3 covers 16 residues. Germline CDR1 reads SGHRS; CDR2 reads YFSETQ.

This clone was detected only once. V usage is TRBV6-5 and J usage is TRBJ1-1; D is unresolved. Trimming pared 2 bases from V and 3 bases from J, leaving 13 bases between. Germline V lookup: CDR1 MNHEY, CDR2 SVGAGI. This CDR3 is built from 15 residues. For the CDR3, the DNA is TGTGCCAGCAGTTACACGTCTAGGGTCGACACTGAAGCTTTCTTT. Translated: CASSYTSRVDTEAFF.

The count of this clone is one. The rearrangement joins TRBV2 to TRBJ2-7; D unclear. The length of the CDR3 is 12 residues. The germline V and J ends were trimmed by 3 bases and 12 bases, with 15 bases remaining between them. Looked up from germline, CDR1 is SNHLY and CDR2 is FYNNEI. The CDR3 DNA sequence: TGTGCCAGCAGTGAGATCGGACCCAAAGCGTACTTC. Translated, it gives CASSEIGPKAYF.

The CDR3 nucleotides read TGTGCCAGTGGGGACTTGGGGGCCAACGTCCTGACTTTC. Translation gives CASGDLGANVLTF. V gene TRBV19 combines with J gene TRBJ2-6, with a tentative D call TRBD2 (6 bases). The CDR3 is 13 amino acids. CDR1 is LNHDA, CDR2 SQIVND, per germline (reference sequence). Trimming shortened V by 8 bases and J by 4 bases, and 9 bases separated the two germline ends.

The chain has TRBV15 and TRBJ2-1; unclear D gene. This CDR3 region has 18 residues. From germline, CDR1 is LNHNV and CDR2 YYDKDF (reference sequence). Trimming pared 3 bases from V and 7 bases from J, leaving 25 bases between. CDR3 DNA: TGTGCCACCAGCAGTGGTGGGTTGGGCTGGTCCCTGGGGAATGAGCAGTTCTTC. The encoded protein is CATSSGGLGWSLGNEQFF.

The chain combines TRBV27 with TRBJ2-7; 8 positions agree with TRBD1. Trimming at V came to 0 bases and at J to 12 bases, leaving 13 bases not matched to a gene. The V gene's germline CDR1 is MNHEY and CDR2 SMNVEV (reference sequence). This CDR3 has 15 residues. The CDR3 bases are TGTGCCAGCAGTTTATCAGGGACAGGAAGTGGGACCCCGTACTTC. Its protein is CASSLSGTGSGTPYF.

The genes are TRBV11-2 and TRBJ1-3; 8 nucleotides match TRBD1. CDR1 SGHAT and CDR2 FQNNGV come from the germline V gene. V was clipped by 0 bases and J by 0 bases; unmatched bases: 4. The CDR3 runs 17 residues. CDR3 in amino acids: CASSLDPGQDSGNTIYF. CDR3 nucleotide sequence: TGTGCCAGCAGCTTAGATCCGGGACAGGACTCTGGAAACACCATATATTTT.

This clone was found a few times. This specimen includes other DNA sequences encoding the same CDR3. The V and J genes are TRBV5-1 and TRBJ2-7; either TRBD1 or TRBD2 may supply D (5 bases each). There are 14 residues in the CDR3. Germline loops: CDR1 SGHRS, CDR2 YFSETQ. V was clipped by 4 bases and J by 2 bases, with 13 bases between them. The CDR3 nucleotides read TGCGCCAGCAGCCCTGGTAGAGGGGCCTACGAGCAGTACTTC. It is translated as CASSPGRGAYEQYF.

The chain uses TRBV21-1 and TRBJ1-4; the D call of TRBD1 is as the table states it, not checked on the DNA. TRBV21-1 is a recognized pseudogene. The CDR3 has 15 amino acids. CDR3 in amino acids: CASSNSRGPIEKLFF. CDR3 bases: TGTGCCAGCAGCAACTCAAGGGGGCCGATCGAAAAACTGTTTTTT.

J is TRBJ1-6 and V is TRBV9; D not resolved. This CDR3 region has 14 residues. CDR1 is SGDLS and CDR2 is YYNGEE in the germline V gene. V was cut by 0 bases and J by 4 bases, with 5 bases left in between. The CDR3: CASSVGQYNSPLHF. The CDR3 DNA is TGTGCCAGCAGCGTAGGCCAGTATAATTCACCCCTCCACTTT.

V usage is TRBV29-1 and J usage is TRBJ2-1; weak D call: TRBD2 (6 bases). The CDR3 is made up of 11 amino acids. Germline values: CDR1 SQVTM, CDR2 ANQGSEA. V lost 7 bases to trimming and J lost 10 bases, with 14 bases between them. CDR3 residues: CSGWDFREQFF. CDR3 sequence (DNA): TGCAGCGGGTGGGACTTTAGGGAGCAGTTCTTC.